One sample yielded the 5 T cell receptor beta chains listed below, sequenced in a study of glioma-infiltrating T cells. The iRepertoire nested amplicon-rescue multiplex PCR amplified TCR alpha and beta CDR3s from RNA. TCRdb independently ran MiXCR on the multiplex PCR reads; one entry per CDR3 protein. The table lists a few hundred thousand distinct CDR3 sequences, around 38% of them singletons. Sequencing was done on a sample of glioma tissue, nonneoplastic brain tissue, or PBMCs (not recorded which). Receptors were obtained from a human donor with low-grade glioma or glioblastoma, undergoing nonglioma brain surgery, or in good health (not recorded which).

There are a few counts of this clonotype. This rearrangement joins TRBV4-3 to TRBJ2-3, with D unclear. CDR1 LGHNA and CDR2 YSLEER come from the germline V gene. Trimming pared 0 bases from V and 2 bases from J, leaving 9 bases between. This CDR3 is built from 15 residues. The CDR3 region has the DNA TGCGCCAGCAGCCAAGATTCCGGCTTCACAGATACGCAGTATTTT. Its translation: CASSQDSGFTDTQYF.

CDR3 sequence (DNA): TGTGCCAGCTCCGACGGGGCACCGGTGGAGCAGTACTTC. This translates into CASSDGAPVEQYF. The chain couples TRBV7-2 to TRBJ2-7, with D perhaps assigned TRBD1 or TRBD2 (5 bases each). The CDR3 sequence is 13 residues long. V was shortened by 8 bases and J by 7 bases, with 18 bases between the two germline ends. Germline CDR1 SGHTA, CDR2 FQGNSA.

This clonotype was observed a few times. The rearrangement joins TRBV28 to TRBJ2-7; D is perhaps TRBD1 or TRBD2 (5 bases each). Trimming shortened V by 4 bases and J by 3 bases, and 22 bases separated the two germline ends. The germline V gene encodes CDR1 MDHEN and CDR2 SYDVKM. The CDR3 length is 17 residues. The CDR3 coding sequence is TGTGCCAGCAGTTCCCTCCCTGGGGGTCTCACGGGCTACGAGCAGTACTTC. The encoded protein is CASSSLPGGLTGYEQYF.

The chain has TRBV7-9 and TRBJ1-1; D uncertain. Germline lookup yields CDR1 SEHNR and CDR2 FQNEAQ (reference sequence). V shed 10 bases and J shed 0 bases, with 12 bases lying between them. The CDR3 has 13 residues. The CDR3 protein is CATRSFVNTEAFF. CDR3 DNA sequence: TGTGCCACTAGATCCTTCGTGAACACTGAAGCTTTCTTT.

This clonotype occurred a few times. The chain is built from TRBV3-1 and TRBJ2-1, with 7 bases lining up with TRBD2. With 2 bases clipped from V and 6 bases from J, the junction kept 19 bases outside the gene matches. Germline-derived CDR1 and CDR2 are LGHDT and YNNKEL (reference sequence). The CDR3 extends over 19 amino acids. The CDR3 protein is CASSQSVVRARAGVNEQFF. In DNA form, the CDR3 reads TGTGCCAGCAGCCAATCAGTCGTTCGAGCCAGGGCGGGAGTCAATGAGCAGTTCTTC.